This T cell receptor beta chain was captured by sequencing in a study of blood T cell repertoires in COVID-19. About the research overall: COVID-19 samples collected from the United States, Italy and Spain covered acute and convalescent phases. From T cells, B-cell-depleted T cells, or PBMCs came the material, which was cDNA or gDNA.

Seattle-derived patients entered the study during active infection and were followed longitudinally. As originally analysed: Quantification of nucleated cells was approximated via reference gene primer amplification. Data came from immunoSEQ multiplex PCR; TCRdb stores just in-frame clones and leaves some out. Clone size and the V and J calls come from that table; the DNA yielded D and trimming. The top ten hold 2.5% to 3% of the sample, which has approximately 70,000 clones, approximately 89% seen once. This TCR was recovered from a man aged 50 to 60 with COVID-19, enrolled during active disease. Sequenced: peripheral blood.

This CDR3 is CASSLGQGNEKLFF. The CDR3 region has the DNA TGCGCCAGCAGCTTGGGACAGGGTAATGAAAAACTGTTTTTT. The chain links TRBV5-1 to TRBJ1-4, with TRBD1 identical over 7 bases. J gave up 4 bases and V 0 bases, and 0 bases lay outside the gene matches. In germline, CDR1 is SGHRS, CDR2 YFSETQ. The CDR3 spans 14 residues.